The 18 T cell receptor beta chains in this list originate from one sample, sequenced in a study of shared clonotypes between healthy human individuals. Produced via immunoSEQ multiplex PCR; TCRdb's table is partial and in-frame only. The sample lists approximately 1.4 million clones, 98% occurring once. The sample taken for sequencing was naive CD4+ T cells sorted from blood. Regarding subset: CD45RA+ positively selected. These receptor sequences come from a man aged 25 to 45 in good health.

This sequence joins TRBV2 and TRBJ1-2; unclear D gene. Trimming cost V 6 bases and J 0 bases, with 17 bases left between them. The germline gives CDR1 SNHLY, CDR2 FYNNEI. The CDR3 contains 16 residues. CDR3 nucleotides: TGTGCCAGCAGCCGCCTCCCGGACGGCTCTAACTATGGCTACACCTTC. Translated: CASSRLPDGSNYGYTF.

About this clone itself: The sample carries other DNA sequences with the same CDR3. This CDR3 reads CASSSGLANEQFF. For the CDR3, the DNA is TGCGCCAGCAGCTCGGGGCTAGCGAATGAGCAGTTCTTC. The chain links TRBV5-1 to TRBJ2-1, with D tentatively TRBD2 (6 bases). CDR3 length equals 13 residues. With 3 bases removed from V and 7 bases from J, the gap between germline ends came to 11 bases. CDR1 and CDR2 (germline): SGHRS, YFSETQ. Variable domain in full (rest from reference TRBV5-1 and TRBJ2-1): KAGVTQTPRYLIKTRGQQVTLSCSPISGHRSVSWYQQTPGQGLQFLFEYFSETQRNKGNFPGRFSGRQFSNSRSEMNVSTLELGDSALYLCASSSGLANEQFFGPGTRLTVL.

The V call is TRBV7-2, the J call TRBJ2-1, with TRBD2 matching over 9 bases. Trimming removed 1 base from V and 5 bases from J; junction bases left unmatched: 3. The V gene's germline CDR1 is SGHTA and CDR2 FQGNSA. CDR3 length equals 15 residues. This chain's CDR3 is CASSLEIAGDNEQFF. The CDR3 nucleotides are TGTGCCAGCAGCTTAGAGATAGCGGGAGACAATGAGCAGTTCTTC.

This rearrangement joins TRBV6-5 to TRBJ1-2, with 7 bases aligning to TRBD1. The CDR3 length is 14 residues. Germline-derived CDR1 and CDR2 are MNHEY and SVGAGI. Trimming cost V 5 bases and J 3 bases; bases outside gene matches: 6. The CDR3 region has the DNA TGTGCCAGCAGTAAAAGGGACAGACACTATGGCTACACCTTC. Translation gives CASSKRDRHYGYTF.

The V gene is TRBV7-9, the J gene TRBJ2-1; TRBD2 matches at 11 bases. In germline, CDR1 is SEHNR, CDR2 FQNEAQ (reference sequence). The CDR3 runs to 13 residues. J was trimmed by 7 bases and V by 6 bases; bases with no gene match: 2. In nucleotides, the CDR3 is TGTGCCAGCAGTGCTAGCGGGGGGAATGAGCAGTTCTTC. Protein: CASSASGGNEQFF.

The chain has TRBV14 and TRBJ2-5; D not certain. The CDR3 extends over 13 amino acids. Trimming took off 0 bases at V and 7 bases at J, with 9 bases between the two ends. The germline gives CDR1 SGHDN, CDR2 FVKESK. The CDR3 loop reads CASSQEGFGTQYF. Written as DNA, the CDR3 is TGTGCCAGCAGCCAAGAAGGGTTCGGGACCCAGTACTTC.

This clone was observed a single time. The rearrangement uses TRBV9 and TRBJ2-7, with D tentatively TRBD1 or TRBD2 (5 bases each). Trimming removed 0 bases at V and 6 bases at J, with 16 bases between. The CDR3 totals 15 residues. Germline V gene sequence: CDR1 SGDLS, CDR2 YYNGEE. DNA for the CDR3: TGTGCCAGCAGCGTAGTTGGGGACCGGTATGCCGAGCAGTACTTC. It is translated as CASSVVGDRYAEQYF.

The chain has TRBV11-3 and TRBJ2-2; TRBD2 agrees at 7 bases. CDR1 and CDR2 from the germline V gene are SGHNT and YENEEA. CDR3 length: 16 amino acids. The J segment lost 3 bases and the V segment lost 1 base, leaving 5 bases of the junction unmatched. CDR3 residues: CASSLVLAGHTGELFF. For the CDR3, the DNA is TGTGCCAGCAGCTTAGTTTTAGCGGGTCACACCGGGGAGCTGTTTTTT.

This sequence joins TRBV18 and TRBJ1-3; the D gene is possibly TRBD1 (5 bases). V was shortened by 3 bases and J by 0 bases, with 15 bases between the two germline ends. The CDR3 loop spans 17 amino acids. Germline V lookup: CDR1 KGHSH, CDR2 LQKENI. In nucleotides, the CDR3 is TGTGCCAGCTCACCTGGAAGTTTGGGGGGCTCTGGAAACACCATATATTTT. Translation gives CASSPGSLGGSGNTIYF.

Points on this clone: A read error may produce the germline difference seen at one junction end. V is TRBV7-7 and J is TRBJ1-1; 7 nucleotides align to TRBD1. This CDR3 is built from 13 residues. The germline CDR1 and CDR2 sequences are SSHAT and FNYEAQ (reference sequence). The DNA of the CDR3 is TGTGCTAGCAGTCCTAACAGGGGCACTGAAGCTTTCTTT. The encoded protein is CASSPNRGTEAFF.

The V call is TRBV9, the J call TRBJ2-5; 7 positions agree with TRBD1. The J segment lost 5 bases and the V segment lost 6 bases, leaving 13 bases of the junction unmatched. This CDR3 region has 15 residues. The germline V gene encodes CDR1 SGDLS and CDR2 YYNGEE. The DNA of the CDR3 is TGTGCCAGCACCGTGGCCTCAGGGGGATGGGAGACCCAGTACTTC. Translating gives CASTVASGGWETQYF.

The chain joins TRBV5-6 to TRBJ2-3, with TRBD2 matching over 10 bases. V lost 3 bases to trimming and J lost 3 bases; unmatched junction nucleotides: 7. The CDR3 contains 16 residues. The germline gives CDR1 SGHDT, CDR2 YYEEEE. CDR3 region: CASSSPTSGITDTQYF. The CDR3 region has the DNA TGTGCCAGCAGCTCGCCTACTAGCGGGATTACAGATACGCAGTATTTT.

The chain is built from TRBV4-3 and TRBJ2-1; 15 nucleotides agree with TRBD2. V lost 1 base, J lost 6 bases, and 7 bases stayed unmatched. This CDR3 comprises 18 residues. The V gene's germline CDR1 is LGHNA and CDR2 YSLEER. CDR3 residues: CASSQGPPGLAGGNEQFF. In DNA form, the CDR3 reads TGCGCCAGCAGCCAAGGCCCCCCGGGACTAGCGGGAGGCAATGAGCAGTTCTTC.

The count of this clone is one. The chain combines TRBV5-6 with TRBJ1-1, with no clear D. The CDR3 has 12 amino acids. Trimming removed 1 base from V and 7 bases from J, with 8 bases in between. The V gene's germline CDR1 is SGHDT and CDR2 YYEEEE. CDR3 coding DNA: TGTGCCAGCAGCTTGAACTCAATTGAAGCTTTCTTT. It translates to CASSLNSIEAFF.

V gene TRBV27 combines with J gene TRBJ1-5, with D unclear. The CDR3 is 14 residues long. Germline loops: CDR1 MNHEY, CDR2 SMNVEV (reference sequence). V dropped 4 bases and J dropped 0 bases, with 7 bases sitting between them. CDR3 nucleotides: TGTGCCAGCAGTTCTAAATATAGCAATCAGCCCCAGCATTTT. Residues: CASSSKYSNQPQHF.

J is TRBJ2-7 and V is TRBV28, with 7 bases identical to TRBD1. J was trimmed by 0 bases and V by 7 bases; bases with no gene match: 6. The CDR3 runs to 14 residues. In germline, CDR1 is MDHEN, CDR2 SYDVKM. The CDR3 DNA is TGTGCCAGCATCAGGCAGGGGGTCTCCTACGAGCAGTACTTC. Translation gives CASIRQGVSYEQYF.

This clone was seen only once. The CDR3 region has the DNA TGTGCCAGCAGTTCCTACAGGGGGGACACCGGGGAGCTGTTTTTT. Its protein product is CASSSYRGDTGELFF. The V and J genes are TRBV27 and TRBJ2-2; TRBD1 matches at 8 bases. The CDR3 has 15 residues. Germline V lookup: CDR1 MNHEY, CDR2 SMNVEV (reference sequence). V gave up 4 bases and J gave up 3 bases; unmatched junction bases: 4.

The V gene is TRBV29-1, the J gene TRBJ1-2, with D possibly TRBD1 on 6 matching bases. This CDR3 is 14 amino acids long. Trimming removed 4 bases from V and 7 bases from J, with 19 bases in between. Germline CDR1 and CDR2: SQVTM and ANQGSEA. The CDR3 DNA follows: TGCAGCGTTGGGGTTCCGGCAGGGGACTCTGGCTACACCTTC. It yields the protein CSVGVPAGDSGYTF.